The clone carrying this T cell receptor (beta chain) was recorded once. Indicated treatment: around 19 received Ad26.COV2.S at low or high dose, single or two shots; roughly five received placebo; per-sample allocation not given. The samples were gathered on day 63 after the first injection of vaccine or placebo. This sample was taken from a study of Ad26.COV2.S vaccination and SARS-CoV-2 variants. Trimming removed 4 bases at V and 3 bases at J, with 6 bases between. The CDR3 is 13 residues long. Germline V gene lookup returns CDR1 LNHDA and CDR2 SQIVND (reference sequence). Clones were sequenced by immunoSEQ multiplex PCR, and TCRdb holds only the in-frame ones, with some missing. Of some 390,000 clones in the sample, approximately 89% were seen once.

The TCR was taken from a person aged 18-60 years who received the Ad26.COV2.S COVID-19 vaccine or a placebo. The sample in question was peripheral blood, obtained in a trial of Ad26.COV2.S vaccine versus placebo. The chain has TRBV19 and TRBJ2-2, with D unclear. The CDR3 nucleotides are TGTGCCAGTAGTAAGAAGCACACCGGGGAGCTGTTTTTT. This sequence encodes CASSKKHTGELFF.